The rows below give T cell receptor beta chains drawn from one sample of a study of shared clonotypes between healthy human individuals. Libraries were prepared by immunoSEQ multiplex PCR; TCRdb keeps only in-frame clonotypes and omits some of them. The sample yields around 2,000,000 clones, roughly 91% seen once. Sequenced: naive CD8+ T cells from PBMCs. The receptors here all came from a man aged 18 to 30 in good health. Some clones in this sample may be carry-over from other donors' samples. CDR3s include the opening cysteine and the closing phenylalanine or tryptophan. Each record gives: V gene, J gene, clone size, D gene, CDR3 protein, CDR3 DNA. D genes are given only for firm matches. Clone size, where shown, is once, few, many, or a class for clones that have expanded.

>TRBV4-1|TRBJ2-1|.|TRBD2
CASSQEISGGMEQFF
TGCGCCAGCAGCCAAGAGATTAGCGGGGGCATGGAGCAGTTCTTC
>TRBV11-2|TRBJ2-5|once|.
CASSPPVRAAETQYF
TGTGCCAGCAGCCCACCGGTCAGGGCGGCGGAGACCCAGTACTTC
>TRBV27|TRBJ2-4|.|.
CASSLPGGDIQYF
TGTGCCAGCAGTTTGCCGGGGGGCGACATTCAGTACTTC
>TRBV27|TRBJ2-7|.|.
CASSFLAPTYEQYF
TGTGCCAGCAGTTTTTTAGCTCCAACCTACGAGCAGTACTTC
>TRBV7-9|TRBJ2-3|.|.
CASSLSGGSTDTQYF
TGTGCCAGCAGCTTATCTGGCGGGAGCACAGATACGCAGTATTTT
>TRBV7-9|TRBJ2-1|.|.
CASSLLRASYNEQFF
TGTGCCAGCAGCTTACTTAGGGCCTCCTACAATGAGCAGTTCTTC
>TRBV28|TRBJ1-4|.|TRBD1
CASSWQGGGSANEKLFF
TGTGCCAGCAGTTGGCAGGGGGGAGGTTCGGCTAATGAAAAACTGTTTTTT
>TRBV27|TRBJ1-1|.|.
CASSPLLKPNTEAFF
TGTGCCAGCAGTCCCCTCCTGAAGCCAAACACTGAAGCTTTCTTT
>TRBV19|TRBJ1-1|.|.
CASSIRGGVKEAPNTEAFF
TGTGCCAGTAGTATAAGGGGGGGAGTCAAGGAGGCCCCGAACACTGAAGCTTTCTTT
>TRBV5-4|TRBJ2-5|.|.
CASNPPGLGYQETQYF
TGTGCCAGCAACCCACCAGGACTGGGCTACCAAGAGACCCAGTACTTC
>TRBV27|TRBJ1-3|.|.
CASSLRGASGNTIYF
TGTGCCAGCAGTTTACGCGGGGCTTCTGGAAACACCATATATTTT
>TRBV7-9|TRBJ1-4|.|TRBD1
CASSGRDSATNEKLFF
TGTGCCAGCAGCGGACGGGACAGCGCAACTAATGAAAAACTGTTTTTT
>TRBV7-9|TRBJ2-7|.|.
CASSSGWNEQYF
TGTGCCAGCAGCTCAGGGTGGAACGAGCAGTACTTC
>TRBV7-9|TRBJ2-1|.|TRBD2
CASSLGLAGGLDEQFF
TGTGCCAGCAGCTTAGGACTAGCGGGAGGATTGGATGAGCAGTTCTTC
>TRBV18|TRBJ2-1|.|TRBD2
CASSPPLAETNNEQFF
TGTGCCAGCTCACCACCGCTAGCGGAGACTAACAATGAGCAGTTCTTC
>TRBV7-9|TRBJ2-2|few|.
CASSSELAGELFF
TGTGCCAGCAGCTCTGAGTTGGCCGGGGAGCTGTTTTTT
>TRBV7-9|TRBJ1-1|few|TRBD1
CASSSPGQGDTEAFF
TGTGCCAGCAGCTCACCGGGACAGGGGGACACTGAAGCTTTCTTT
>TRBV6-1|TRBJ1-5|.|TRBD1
CASSEAETGAMPQHF
TGTGCCAGCAGTGAAGCGGAGACAGGGGCCATGCCCCAGCATTTT
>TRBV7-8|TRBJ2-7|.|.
CASSPNRAASYEQYF
TGTGCCAGCAGCCCAAACCGGGCAGCTTCCTACGAGCAGTACTTC
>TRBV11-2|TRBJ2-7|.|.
CASSPTKTYEQYF
TGTGCCAGCAGCCCCACAAAAACCTACGAGCAGTACTTC
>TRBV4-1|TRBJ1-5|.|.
CASSLSTGAPQHF
TGCGCCAGCAGCCTCTCGACTGGGGCGCCCCAGCATTTT
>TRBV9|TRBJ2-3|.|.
CASSDRGADTQYF
TGTGCCAGCAGCGACCGGGGTGCGGATACGCAGTATTTT
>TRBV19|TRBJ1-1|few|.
CASRTLNTEAFF
TGTGCCAGTCGTACACTGAACACTGAAGCTTTCTTT
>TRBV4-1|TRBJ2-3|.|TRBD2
CASSQEFPAPGLAGTDTQYF
TGCGCCAGCAGCCAAGAATTCCCTGCCCCAGGGCTAGCGGGCACAGATACGCAGTATTTT
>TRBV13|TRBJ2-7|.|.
CASSSSELLSYEQYF
TGTGCCAGCAGTTCAAGTGAATTGTTGTCTTACGAGCAGTACTTC
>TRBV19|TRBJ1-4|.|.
CASSPRVGATNEKLFF
TGTGCCAGTAGTCCCCGGGTCGGTGCAACTAATGAAAAACTGTTTTTT
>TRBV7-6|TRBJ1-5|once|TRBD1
CASSLVGTDIYSNQPQHF
TGTGCCAGCAGCTTAGTTGGGACAGACATCTATAGCAATCAGCCCCAGCATTTT
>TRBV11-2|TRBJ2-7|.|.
CASSPDFASYEQYF
TGTGCCAGCAGCCCAGACTTTGCCTCCTACGAGCAGTACTTC
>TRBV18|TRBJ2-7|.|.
CASSPYEQYF
TGTGCCAGCTCACCCTACGAGCAGTACTTC
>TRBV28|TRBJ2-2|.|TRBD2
CASGLAGGPGELFF
TGTGCCAGCGGCCTAGCGGGAGGGCCCGGGGAGCTGTTTTTT
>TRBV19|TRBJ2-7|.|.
CATSLQVSYEQYF
TGTGCCACCTCTCTACAGGTCTCCTACGAGCAGTACTTC
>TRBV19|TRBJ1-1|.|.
CASSPGVGGSTEAFF
TGTGCCAGTAGTCCAGGAGTAGGGGGTTCCACTGAAGCTTTCTTT
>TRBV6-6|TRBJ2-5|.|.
CASSYSPEEETQYF
TGTGCCAGCAGTTACTCGCCAGAAGAAGAGACCCAGTACTTC
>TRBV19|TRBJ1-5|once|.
CASSIEGPNNQPQHF
TGTGCCAGTAGTATCGAAGGGCCCAACAATCAGCCCCAGCATTTT
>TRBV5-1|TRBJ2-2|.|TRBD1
CASSSGQGEGLNTGELFF
TGCGCCAGCAGCTCGGGACAGGGGGAGGGCCTGAACACCGGGGAGCTGTTTTTT
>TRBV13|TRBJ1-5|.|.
CASSRGRDSNQPQHF
TGTGCCAGCAGCCGGGGTAGGGATAGCAATCAGCCCCAGCATTTT
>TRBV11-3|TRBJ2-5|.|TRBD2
CASSPGVGAGVVGETQYF
TGTGCCAGCAGCCCTGGGGTGGGTGCGGGAGTAGTCGGGGAGACCCAGTACTTC
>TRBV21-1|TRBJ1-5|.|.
CASSKVDRGPVEQPQHF
TGTGCCAGCAGCAAAGTCGATAGGGGGCCCGTCGAACAGCCCCAGCATTTT
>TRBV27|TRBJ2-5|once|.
CASSPETRGMKYF
TGTGCCAGCAGTCCCGAGACTAGGGGAATGAAGTACTTC
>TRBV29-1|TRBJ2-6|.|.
CSVETGNSGANVLTF
TGCAGCGTGGAAACAGGAAACTCTGGGGCCAACGTCCTGACTTTC
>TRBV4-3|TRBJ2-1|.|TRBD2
CASSQKTSGNEQFF
TGCGCCAGCAGCCAAAAGACTAGCGGCAATGAGCAGTTCTTC
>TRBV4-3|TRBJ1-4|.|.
CASSQNIPMMLGGHEKLFF
TGCGCCAGCAGCCAAAATATCCCAATGATGTTGGGGGGGCATGAAAAACTGTTTTTT
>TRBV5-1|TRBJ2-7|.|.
CASSLEAGSSYEQYF
TGCGCCAGCAGCTTGGAAGCAGGGTCATCCTACGAGCAGTACTTC
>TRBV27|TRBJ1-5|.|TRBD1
CASRPLTGADDNQPQHF
TGTGCCAGCAGACCCCTGACAGGGGCTGATGACAATCAGCCCCAGCATTTT
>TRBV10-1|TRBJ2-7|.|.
CASSESGRPHEQYF
TGCGCCAGCAGTGAGTCGGGGAGGCCCCACGAGCAGTACTTC